This TCR beta chain was documented in a study of blood T cells in healthy people across ages. Then a second PCR, running roughly 7 to 12 cycles, was carried out with a sample-barcoded 5' primer and a J-beta primer mix. A template-switch adaptor that had 12 random nucleotides put a tag on each cDNA molecule. TCRdb independently ran MiXCR on the 5' RACE reads; one entry per CDR3 protein. This table has about 680,000 distinct CDR3 sequences, around 45% appearing once. The ends lost 8 bases at V and 2 bases at J; junction bases unmatched: 12. The germline V gene has CDR1 SGHRS and CDR2 YFSETQ. The CDR3 spans 15 residues. This clonotype was detected a few times. Extracted total RNA amounted to at least 5 micrograms for each sample.

Sequenced input: blood. The receptor's source is a woman aged 55 to 70 in good health. The rearrangement uses TRBV5-1 and TRBJ2-7, with 8 nucleotides matching TRBD2. The CDR3 protein is CASSPWTGRAYEQYF. CDR3 bases: TGCGCCAGTTCTCCCTGGACCGGGAGGGCCTACGAGCAGTACTTC.